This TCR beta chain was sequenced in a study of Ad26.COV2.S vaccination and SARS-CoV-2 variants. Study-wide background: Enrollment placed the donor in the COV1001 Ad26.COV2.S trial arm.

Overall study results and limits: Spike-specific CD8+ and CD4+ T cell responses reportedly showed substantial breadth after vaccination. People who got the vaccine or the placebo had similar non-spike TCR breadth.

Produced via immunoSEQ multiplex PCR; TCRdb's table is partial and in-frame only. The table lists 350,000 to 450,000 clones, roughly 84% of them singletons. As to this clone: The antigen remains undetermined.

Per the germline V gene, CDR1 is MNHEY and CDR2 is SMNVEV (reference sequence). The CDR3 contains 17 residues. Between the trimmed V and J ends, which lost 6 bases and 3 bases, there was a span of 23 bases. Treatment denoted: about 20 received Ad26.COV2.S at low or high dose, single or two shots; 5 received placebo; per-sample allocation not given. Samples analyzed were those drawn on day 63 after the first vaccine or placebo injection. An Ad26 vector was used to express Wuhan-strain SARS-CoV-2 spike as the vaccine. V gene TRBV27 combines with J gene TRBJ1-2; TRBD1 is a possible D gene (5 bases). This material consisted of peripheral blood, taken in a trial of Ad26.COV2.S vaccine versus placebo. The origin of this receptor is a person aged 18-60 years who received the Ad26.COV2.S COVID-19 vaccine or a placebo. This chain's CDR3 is CASSPLFISGLYYGYTF. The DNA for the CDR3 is TGTGCCAGCAGCCCTCTTTTCATTTCAGGGCTTTACTATGGCTACACCTTC.